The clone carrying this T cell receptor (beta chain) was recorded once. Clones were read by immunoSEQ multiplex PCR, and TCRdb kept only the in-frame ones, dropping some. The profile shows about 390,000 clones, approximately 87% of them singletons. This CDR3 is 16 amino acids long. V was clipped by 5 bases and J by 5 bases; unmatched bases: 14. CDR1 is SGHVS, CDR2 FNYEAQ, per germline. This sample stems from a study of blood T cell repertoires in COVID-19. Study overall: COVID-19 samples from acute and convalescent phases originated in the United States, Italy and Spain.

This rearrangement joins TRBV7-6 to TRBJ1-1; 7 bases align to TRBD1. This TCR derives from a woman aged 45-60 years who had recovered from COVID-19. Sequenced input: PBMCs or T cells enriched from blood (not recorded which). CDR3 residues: CASSNRQGLGRTEAFF. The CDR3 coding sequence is TGTGCCAGCAGCAACCGACAGGGTCTGGGGAGGACTGAAGCTTTCTTT.